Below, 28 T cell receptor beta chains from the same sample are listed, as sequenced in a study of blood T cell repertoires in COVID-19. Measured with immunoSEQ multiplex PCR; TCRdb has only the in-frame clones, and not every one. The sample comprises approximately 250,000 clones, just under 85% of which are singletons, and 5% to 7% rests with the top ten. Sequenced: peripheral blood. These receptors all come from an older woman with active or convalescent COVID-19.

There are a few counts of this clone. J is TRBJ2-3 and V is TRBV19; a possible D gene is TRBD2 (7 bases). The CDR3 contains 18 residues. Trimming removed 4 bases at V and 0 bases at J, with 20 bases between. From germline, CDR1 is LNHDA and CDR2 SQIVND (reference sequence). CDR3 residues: CASSTLQGLPTSTDTQYF. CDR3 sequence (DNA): TGTGCCAGTAGTACCTTACAGGGACTACCAACTAGCACAGATACGCAGTATTTT. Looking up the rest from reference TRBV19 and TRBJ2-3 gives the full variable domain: DGGITQSPKYLFRKEGQNVTLSCEQNLNHDAMYWYRQDPGQGLRLIYYSQIVNDFQKGDIAEGYSVSREKKESFPLTVTSAQKNPTAFYLCASSTLQGLPTSTDTQYFGPGTRLTVL.

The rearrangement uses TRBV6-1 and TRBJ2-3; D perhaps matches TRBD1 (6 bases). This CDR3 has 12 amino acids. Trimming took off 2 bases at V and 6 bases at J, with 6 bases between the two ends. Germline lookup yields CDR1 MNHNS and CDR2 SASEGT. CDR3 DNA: TGTGCCAGCAGTGAAACAGGGGATACGCAGTATTTT. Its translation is CASSETGDTQYF.

The CDR3 DNA reads as TGTGCCAGTAGTTTCCAGGATACCCAGCAGTTCTTC. It encodes CASSFQDTQQFF. This chain links TRBV19 with TRBJ2-1; unclear D gene. Germline V lookup: CDR1 LNHDA, CDR2 SQIVND (reference sequence). The CDR3 runs to 12 residues. V gave up 5 bases and J gave up 11 bases, with 13 bases separating them.

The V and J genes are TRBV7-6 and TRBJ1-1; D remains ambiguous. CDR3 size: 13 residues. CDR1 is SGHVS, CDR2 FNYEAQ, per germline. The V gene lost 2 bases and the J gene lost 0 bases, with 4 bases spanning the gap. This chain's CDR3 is CASSLYLNTEAFF. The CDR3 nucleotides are TGTGCCAGCAGCTTATACTTGAACACTGAAGCTTTCTTT.

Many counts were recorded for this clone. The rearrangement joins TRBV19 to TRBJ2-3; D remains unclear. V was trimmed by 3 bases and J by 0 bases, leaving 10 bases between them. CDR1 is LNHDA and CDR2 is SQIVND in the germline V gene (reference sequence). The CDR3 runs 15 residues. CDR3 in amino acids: CASSIGRVSTDTQYF. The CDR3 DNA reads TGTGCCAGTAGTATCGGCCGGGTAAGCACAGATACGCAGTATTTT.

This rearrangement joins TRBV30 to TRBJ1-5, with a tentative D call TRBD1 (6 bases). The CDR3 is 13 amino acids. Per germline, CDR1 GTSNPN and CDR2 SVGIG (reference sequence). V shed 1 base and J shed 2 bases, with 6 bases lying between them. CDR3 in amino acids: CAWSAGGNQPQHF. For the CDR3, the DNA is TGTGCCTGGAGTGCAGGGGGCAATCAGCCCCAGCATTTT.

The DNA for the CDR3 is TGTGCCAGTAGTATAATCTCTGAAGAGACCCAGTACTTC. Translation: CASSIISEETQYF. This chain connects TRBV19 to TRBJ2-5; no clear D gene. V was pared by 2 bases and J by 3 bases, with 7 bases between. Per the germline V gene, CDR1 is LNHDA and CDR2 is SQIVND (reference sequence). CDR3 length: 13 residues.

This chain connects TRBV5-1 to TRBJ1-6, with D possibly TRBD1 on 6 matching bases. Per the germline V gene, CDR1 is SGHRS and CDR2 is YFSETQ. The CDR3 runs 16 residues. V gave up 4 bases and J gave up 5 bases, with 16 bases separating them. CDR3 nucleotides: TGCGCCAGCAGCAGGTCAGGGGCAGGGGATAATTCACCCCTCCACTTT. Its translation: CASSRSGAGDNSPLHF.

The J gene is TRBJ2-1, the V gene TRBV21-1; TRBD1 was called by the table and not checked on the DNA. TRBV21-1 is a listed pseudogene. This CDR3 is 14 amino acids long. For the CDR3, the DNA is TGTGCCAGCAGCAAAGATTTAGGGGGCGATGAGCAGTTCTTC. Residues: CASSKDLGGDEQFF.

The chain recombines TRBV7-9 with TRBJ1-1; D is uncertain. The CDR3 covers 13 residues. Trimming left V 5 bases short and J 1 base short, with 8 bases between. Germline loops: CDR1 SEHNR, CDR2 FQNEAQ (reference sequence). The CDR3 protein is CASSPFGNTEAFF. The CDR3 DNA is TGTGCCAGCAGCCCATTCGGGAACACTGAAGCTTTCTTT.

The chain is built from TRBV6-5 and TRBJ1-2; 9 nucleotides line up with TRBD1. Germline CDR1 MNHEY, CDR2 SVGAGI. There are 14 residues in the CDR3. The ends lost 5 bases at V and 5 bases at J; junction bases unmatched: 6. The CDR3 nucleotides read TGTGCCAGCAGTAACCTCGGACAGGGGTATGGCTACACCTTC. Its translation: CASSNLGQGYGYTF.

The CDR3: CASSPSVYSGSSYNEQFF. The CDR3, as DNA: TGTGCCAGCTCACCCTCGGTATATAGCGGGAGCTCCTACAATGAGCAGTTCTTC. The chain recombines TRBV18 with TRBJ2-1; TRBD2 aligns across 9 bases. The CDR3 contains 18 residues. Trimming at V came to 3 bases and at J to 0 bases, leaving 9 bases not matched to a gene. The germline gives CDR1 KGHSH, CDR2 LQKENI. Drawing the rest from reference TRBV18 and TRBJ2-1, the complete variable domain is NAGVMQNPRHLVRRRGQEARLRCSPMKGHSHVYWYRQLPEEGLKFMVYLQKENIIDESGMPKERFSAEFPKEGPSILRIQQVVRGDSAAYFCASSPSVYSGSSYNEQFFGPGTRLTVL.

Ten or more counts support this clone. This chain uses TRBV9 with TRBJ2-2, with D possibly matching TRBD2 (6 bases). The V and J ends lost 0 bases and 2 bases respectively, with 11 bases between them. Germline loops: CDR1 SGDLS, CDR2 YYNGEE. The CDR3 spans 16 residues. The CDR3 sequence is CASSVVGSGNTGELFF. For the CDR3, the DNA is TGTGCCAGCAGCGTAGTGGGTAGCGGAAACACCGGGGAGCTGTTTTTT.

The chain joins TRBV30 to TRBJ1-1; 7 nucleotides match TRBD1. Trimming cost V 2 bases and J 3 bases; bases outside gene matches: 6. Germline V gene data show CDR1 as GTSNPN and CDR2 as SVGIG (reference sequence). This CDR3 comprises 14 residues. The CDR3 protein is CAWSIQGFDTEAFF. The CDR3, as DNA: TGTGCCTGGAGTATACAGGGGTTCGACACTGAAGCTTTCTTT.

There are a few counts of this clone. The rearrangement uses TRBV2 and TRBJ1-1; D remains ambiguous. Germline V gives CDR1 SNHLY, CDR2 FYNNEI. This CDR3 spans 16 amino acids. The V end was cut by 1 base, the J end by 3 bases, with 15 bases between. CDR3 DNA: TGTGCCAGCAGTGAAGTGAATAGGTATCGGGACACTGAAGCTTTCTTT. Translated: CASSEVNRYRDTEAFF.

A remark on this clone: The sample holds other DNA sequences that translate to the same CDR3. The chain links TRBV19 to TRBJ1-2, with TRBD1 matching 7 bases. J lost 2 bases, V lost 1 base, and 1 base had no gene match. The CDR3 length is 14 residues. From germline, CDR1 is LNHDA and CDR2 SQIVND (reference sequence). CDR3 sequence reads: CASSIGQGNYGYTF. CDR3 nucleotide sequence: TGTGCCAGTAGTATAGGACAGGGCAACTATGGCTACACCTTC.

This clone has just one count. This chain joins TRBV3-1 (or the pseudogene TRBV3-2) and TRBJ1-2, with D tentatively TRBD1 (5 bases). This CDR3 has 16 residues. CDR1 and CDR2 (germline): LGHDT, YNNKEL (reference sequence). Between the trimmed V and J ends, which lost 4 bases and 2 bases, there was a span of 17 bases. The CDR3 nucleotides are TGTGCCAGCAGCCCTAAATGGGGGGTCAGAAACTATGGCTACACCTTC. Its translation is CASSPKWGVRNYGYTF.

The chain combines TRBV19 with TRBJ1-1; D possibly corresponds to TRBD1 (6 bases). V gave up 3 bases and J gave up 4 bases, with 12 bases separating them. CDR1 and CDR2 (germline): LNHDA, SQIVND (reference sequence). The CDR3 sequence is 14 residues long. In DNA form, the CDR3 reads TGTGCCAGTAGTATCGCCAGGGGCGGCACTGAAGCTTTCTTT. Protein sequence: CASSIARGGTEAFF.

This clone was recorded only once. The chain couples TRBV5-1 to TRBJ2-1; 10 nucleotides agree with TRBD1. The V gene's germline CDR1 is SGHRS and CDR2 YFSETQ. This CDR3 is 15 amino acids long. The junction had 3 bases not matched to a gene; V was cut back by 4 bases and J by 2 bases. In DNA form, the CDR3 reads TGCGCCAGCAGCCAGGGACAGGGGCCCTACAATGAGCAGTTCTTC. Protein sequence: CASSQGQGPYNEQFF.

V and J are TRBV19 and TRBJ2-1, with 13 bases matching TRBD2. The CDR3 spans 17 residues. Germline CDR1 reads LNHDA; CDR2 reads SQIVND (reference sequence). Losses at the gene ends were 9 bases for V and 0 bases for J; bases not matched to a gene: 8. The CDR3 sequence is CASTGLAGVSSYNEQFF. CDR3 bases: TGTGCCAGCACCGGACTAGCGGGGGTAAGCTCCTACAATGAGCAGTTCTTC.

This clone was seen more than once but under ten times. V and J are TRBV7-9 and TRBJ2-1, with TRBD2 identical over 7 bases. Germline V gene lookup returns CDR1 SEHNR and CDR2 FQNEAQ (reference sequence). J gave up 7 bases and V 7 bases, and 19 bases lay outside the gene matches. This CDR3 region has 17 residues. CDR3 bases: TGTGCCAGCACTGGAAGCGGGATGATGGGTGGGTGGAATGAGCAGTTCTTC. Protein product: CASTGSGMMGGWNEQFF.

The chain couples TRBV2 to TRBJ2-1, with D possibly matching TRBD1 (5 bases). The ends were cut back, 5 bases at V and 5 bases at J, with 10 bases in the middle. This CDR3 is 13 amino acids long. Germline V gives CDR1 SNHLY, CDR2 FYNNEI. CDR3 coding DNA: TGTGCCAGCAGTTGGGCACAGGACAATGAGCAGTTCTTC. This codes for CASSWAQDNEQFF.

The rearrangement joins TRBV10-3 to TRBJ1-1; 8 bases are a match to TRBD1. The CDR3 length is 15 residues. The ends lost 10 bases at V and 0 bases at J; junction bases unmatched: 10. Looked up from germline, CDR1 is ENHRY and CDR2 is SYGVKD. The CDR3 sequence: CATRDRQSVNTEAFF. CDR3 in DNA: TGTGCCACCCGGGACAGGCAGTCCGTGAACACTGAAGCTTTCTTT.

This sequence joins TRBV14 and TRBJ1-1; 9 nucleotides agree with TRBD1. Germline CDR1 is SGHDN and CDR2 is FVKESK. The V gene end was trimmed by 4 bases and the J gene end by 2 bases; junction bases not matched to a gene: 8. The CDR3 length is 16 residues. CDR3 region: CASSPPRTGVNTEAFF. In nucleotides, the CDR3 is TGTGCCAGCAGCCCCCCGCGGACAGGGGTAAACACTGAAGCTTTCTTT.

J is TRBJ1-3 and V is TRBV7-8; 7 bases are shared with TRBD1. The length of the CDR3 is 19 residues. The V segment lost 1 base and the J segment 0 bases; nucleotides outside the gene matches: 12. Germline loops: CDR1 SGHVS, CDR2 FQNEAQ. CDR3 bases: TGTGCCAGCAGCTTAGTTGGGTTCGGACAGGCCAGCTCTGGAAACACCATATATTTT. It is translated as CASSLVGFGQASSGNTIYF. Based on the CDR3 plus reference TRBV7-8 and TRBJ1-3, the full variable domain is GAGVSQSPRYKVAKRGQDVALRCDPISGHVSLFWYQQALGQGPEFLTYFQNEAQLDKSGLPSDRFFAERPEGSVSTLKIQRTQQEDSAVYLCASSLVGFGQASSGNTIYFGEGSWLTVV.

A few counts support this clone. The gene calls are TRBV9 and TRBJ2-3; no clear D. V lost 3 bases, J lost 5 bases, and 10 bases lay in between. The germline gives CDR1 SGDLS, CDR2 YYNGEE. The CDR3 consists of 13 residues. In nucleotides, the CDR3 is TGTGCCAGCAGCGCCCTCCTTATAGATACGCAGTATTTT. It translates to CASSALLIDTQYF.

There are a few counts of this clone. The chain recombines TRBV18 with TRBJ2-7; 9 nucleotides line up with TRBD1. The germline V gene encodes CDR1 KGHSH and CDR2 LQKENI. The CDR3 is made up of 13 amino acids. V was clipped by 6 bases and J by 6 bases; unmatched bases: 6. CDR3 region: CASSMGQGSEQYV. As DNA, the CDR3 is TGTGCCAGCTCGATGGGACAGGGATCCGAGCAGTACGTC.

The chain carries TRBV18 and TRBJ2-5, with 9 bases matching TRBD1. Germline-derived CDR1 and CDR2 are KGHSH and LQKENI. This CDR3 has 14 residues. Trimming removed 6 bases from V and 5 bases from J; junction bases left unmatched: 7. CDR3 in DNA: TGTGCCAGCTCCCAGGGACAGGGACACGAGACCCAGTACTTC. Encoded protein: CASSQGQGHETQYF.